This TCR beta chain was sequenced for a study of blood T cell repertoires in COVID-19 (dated by TCRdb to 2020 to 2021). Broadly, across the study: Samples covering the acute and convalescent phases of COVID-19 were provided by collaborators in the United States, Italy and Spain. The prospective study material was composed of cDNA or gDNA derived from T cells, B-cell-depleted T cells, or PBMCs. Deeply sampled blood TCRbeta repertoires from subjects exposed to, actively infected with, or recovered from COVID-19 were included in the dataset. The repertoires were made available in a free public database intended to serve as a resource for research on the immune response to SARS-CoV-2. The samples were drawn from two sources: the first 160 participants of the ongoing ImmuneRACE study, and 1,254 subjects contributed by 6 global collaborators. Sample metadata almost always included a de-identified subject ID, COVID-19 status, age in years and sex. Where available, HLA class I and class II types were taken from metadata supplied by the sample provider and were not determined by assay-based typing.

Details on this clone: The antigen this receptor binds is unknown. No base-level quality is on record; no much larger clone is a single base apart.

TCRbeta CDR3 regions were amplified from genomic DNA by means of the immunoSEQ Assay, a bias-controlled multiplex PCR. On the authors' methods: The number of nucleated cells in each sample was estimated by amplification of reference gene primers within the assay. Sequence reads were collapsed and filtered to measure the absolute abundance of every unique TCRbeta CDR3 rearrangement. Productive Simpson clonality was computed per sample as the square root of Simpson's diversity index over productive rearrangements. TCRdb mirrors the immuneACCESS table, restricted to in-frame sequences. Some clones are absent from its copies; in checked studies, under half trace to an unresolved V gene, and the reason for the others is unknown. V, J and clone size reflect that table, while D and trimming were determined from the DNA. The sample records about 220,000 clones, around 84% of which are singletons. 2.9% of the sample rests with the top ten.

A second Seattle source provided samples from volunteer blood donors who had recovered from COVID-19. Whole blood was collected in K2EDTA tubes by collaborating institutions according to the institutions' own protocols. For TCRbeta analysis, collaborator samples were shipped as frozen whole blood, as isolated PBMCs, or as DNA extracted from either sample type. The paper's findings and limits, for the study overall: Clinical and demographic metadata were provided uncurated, with the amount varying by source and participant.

This TCR came from a man aged 45-60 years who had recovered from COVID-19. Sequenced sample: peripheral blood.

The CDR3 reads as follows: CASSFGDIQETQYF. The sequenced DNA is TGTGCCAGCAGCTTCGGGGACATACAAGAGACCCAGTACTTC. The rearranged chain carries TRBV5-6 and TRBJ2-5; possibly the D gene is TRBD1, per 6 matching bases. V sheds 2 bases and J sheds 2 bases, leaving 10 bases between their ends. CDR1 and CDR2 are drawn from the germline V gene: SGHDT, YYEEEE. The CDR3 goes from the cysteine to the phenylalanine over 14 residues. Only CDR3 DNA is held: 42 bases, read in frame from base 1.